This T cell receptor (beta chain) was observed in a study of response to subunit inactivated influenza vaccine. Points from the study as a whole: The authors suggested that every seasonal influenza vaccination recruits few new T cells.

The CDR3 covers 15 residues. Trimming removed 6 bases at V and 7 bases at J, with 22 bases between. The V gene's germline CDR1 is SGHRS and CDR2 YFSETQ. TCRdb used MiXCR to reprocess the RT-PCR reads, holding one entry per CDR3 protein. Here the sample spans roughly 500,000 distinct CDR3 sequences, 15% to 20% being singletons. There are a few counts of this clonotype. What it binds is not known. The clonotype was recovered from a man aged 50-75 years who received an inactivated influenza vaccine. The sample in question was CD4+ T cells sorted from PBMCs, obtained 23 months after vaccination. The genes are TRBV5-1 and TRBJ1-2; the D gene is possibly TRBD1 (5 bases). In DNA, the CDR3 is TGCGCCAGCAACCCAACGGGGACGGTACGAGGTGGCTACACCTTC. Its protein product is CASNPTGTVRGGYTF.